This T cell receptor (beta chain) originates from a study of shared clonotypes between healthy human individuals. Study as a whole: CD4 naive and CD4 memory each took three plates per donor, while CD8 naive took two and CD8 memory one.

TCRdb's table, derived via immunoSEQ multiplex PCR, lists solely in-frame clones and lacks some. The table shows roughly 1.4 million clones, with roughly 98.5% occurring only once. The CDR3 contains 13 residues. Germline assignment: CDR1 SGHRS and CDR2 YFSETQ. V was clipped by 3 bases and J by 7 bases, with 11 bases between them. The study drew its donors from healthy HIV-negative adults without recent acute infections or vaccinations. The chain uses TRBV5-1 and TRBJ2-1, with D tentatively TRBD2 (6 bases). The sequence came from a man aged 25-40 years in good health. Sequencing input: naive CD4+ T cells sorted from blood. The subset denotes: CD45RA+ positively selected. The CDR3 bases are TGCGCCAGCAGCTGGGGGGTTCCAAATGAGCAGTTCTTC. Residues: CASSWGVPNEQFF.